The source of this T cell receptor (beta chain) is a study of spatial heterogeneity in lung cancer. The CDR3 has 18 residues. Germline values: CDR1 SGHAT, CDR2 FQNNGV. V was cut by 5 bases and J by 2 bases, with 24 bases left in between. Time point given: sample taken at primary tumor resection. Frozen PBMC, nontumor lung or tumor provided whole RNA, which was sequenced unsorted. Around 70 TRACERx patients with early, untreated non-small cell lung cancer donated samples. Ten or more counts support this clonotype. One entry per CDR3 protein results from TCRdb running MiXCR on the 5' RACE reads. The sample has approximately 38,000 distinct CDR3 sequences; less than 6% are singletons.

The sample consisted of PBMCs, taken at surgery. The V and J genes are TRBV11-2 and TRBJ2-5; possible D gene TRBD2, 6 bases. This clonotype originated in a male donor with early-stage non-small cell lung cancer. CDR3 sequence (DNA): TGTGCCAGCAGCCGTGGGAATCTGGCGGCGGGAAGACAAGAGACCCAGTACTTC. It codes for CASSRGNLAAGRQETQYF. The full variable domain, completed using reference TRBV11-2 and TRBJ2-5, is EAGVAQSPRYKIIEKRQSVAFWCNPISGHATLYWYQQILGQGPKLLIQFQNNGVVDDSQLPKDRFSAERLKGVDSTLKIQPAKLEDSAVYLCASSRGNLAAGRQETQYFGPGTRLLVL.